What follows are 11 T cell receptor beta chains derived from one specimen sequenced in a study of cytomegalovirus exposure and HLA in healthy donors. Researchers ran the PCR with 60 Vbeta and 13 Jbeta primers. TCRdb's copy holds only in-frame clones and misses some; the assay was immunoSEQ multiplex PCR. The table lists 30,000 to 40,000 clones, 60% to 70% of them singletons, with around 4% in the top ten. The sample taken for sequencing was PBMCs. Receptors were obtained from a man aged 35 to 55 in good health and CMV-seronegative.

This clone showed up just a few times. The V and J genes are TRBV6-5 and TRBJ1-2; perhaps TRBD1 as D (5 bases). The germline V gene has CDR1 MNHEY and CDR2 SVGAGI. CDR3 length equals 15 residues. V was trimmed by 4 bases and J by 1 base, leaving 13 bases between them. The CDR3 loop is CASSSMDGGNYGYTF. CDR3 nucleotide sequence: TGTGCCAGCAGTTCCATGGACGGGGGTAACTATGGCTACACCTTC.

This clone has only a few counts. This chain joins TRBV5-4 and TRBJ1-2, with 7 bases lining up with TRBD1. CDR1 is SGHNT, CDR2 YYREEE, per germline (reference sequence). The CDR3 extends over 18 amino acids. The junction had 18 bases not matched to a gene; V was cut back by 4 bases and J by 3 bases. For the CDR3, the DNA is TGTGCCAGCAGCCCCCTTTCAGGACAGGCGAAGGGTGACTATGGCTACACCTTC. Residues: CASSPLSGQAKGDYGYTF.

The gene calls are TRBV11-2 and TRBJ2-7, with D unresolved. CDR3 length equals 12 residues. The V gene lost 1 base and the J gene lost 3 bases, with 4 bases spanning the gap. Germline values: CDR1 SGHAT, CDR2 FQNNGV. CDR3 loop: CASSLANYEQYF. DNA for the CDR3: TGTGCCAGCAGCTTAGCCAACTACGAGCAGTACTTC.

This clone is medium-sized (0.01 to 0.1%) within its sample. The genes are TRBV19 and TRBJ1-2; D call uncertain. There are 16 residues in the CDR3. The germline V and J ends were trimmed by 0 bases and 4 bases, with 15 bases remaining between them. The germline V gene has CDR1 LNHDA and CDR2 SQIVND (reference sequence). The CDR3 sequence is CASSIDLLTESYGYTF. The CDR3 DNA follows: TGTGCCAGTAGTATAGATCTGTTAACAGAGTCCTATGGCTACACCTTC.

V gene TRBV4-2 combines with J gene TRBJ2-2; 16 positions match TRBD2. The CDR3 totals 18 residues. Germline V gene sequence: CDR1 LGHNA, CDR2 YNFKEQ. Trimming removed 6 bases from V and 7 bases from J; junction bases left unmatched: 11. The CDR3 protein is CASRLTGTSGGGGGELFF. The CDR3 DNA reads TGTGCCAGCAGGCTAACCGGGACTAGCGGGGGGGGCGGCGGGGAGCTGTTTTTT.

The chain combines TRBV7-2 with TRBJ1-1, with TRBD1 matching over 11 bases. The CDR3 consists of 16 residues. V trimming: 5 bases; J trimming: 4 bases; junction bases outside the gene matches: 9. Germline assignment: CDR1 SGHTA and CDR2 FQGNSA. The DNA for the CDR3 is TGTGCCAGCAGCATCAGGACAGGGGGCCAAGGCACTGAAGCTTTCTTT. Translated: CASSIRTGGQGTEAFF.

The chain joins TRBV5-4 to TRBJ2-5; 13 nucleotides line up with TRBD2. The ends lost 2 bases at V and 5 bases at J; junction bases unmatched: 9. CDR1 and CDR2 from the germline V gene are SGHNT and YYREEE (reference sequence). The CDR3 contains 17 residues. The CDR3 sequence: CASSLGGTSGEGETQYF. The CDR3 DNA reads as TGTGCCAGCAGCTTAGGGGGGACTAGCGGGGAGGGGGAGACCCAGTACTTC.

This clone was observed once. J is TRBJ2-3 and V is TRBV4-3, with D possibly matching TRBD2 (6 bases). V lost 0 bases and J lost 4, with 14 bases in between. CDR1 and CDR2 from the germline V gene are LGHNA and YSLEER. This CDR3 has 16 amino acids. CDR3 DNA sequence: TGCGCCAGCAGCCAAGATCTGGGGGGTATTTCAGATACGCAGTATTTT. Its protein product is CASSQDLGGISDTQYF.

The chain combines TRBV7-8 with TRBJ2-2; D perhaps matches TRBD2 (5 bases). Germline CDR1 is SGHVS and CDR2 is FQNEAQ. The CDR3 covers 16 residues. V lost 2 bases and J 6 bases, leaving 16 bases between the germline ends. The CDR3 nucleotides read TGTGCCAGCAGCTTACGGGGATGGGAAGGCGCCGGGGAGCTGTTTTTT. Its translation is CASSLRGWEGAGELFF.

The rearrangement links TRBV5-4 to TRBJ1-1; no reliable D call. Germline V gene data show CDR1 as SGHNT and CDR2 as YYREEE (reference sequence). V lost 0 bases to trimming and J lost 0 bases, with 9 bases between them. The CDR3 totals 15 residues. In DNA form, the CDR3 reads TGTGCCAGCAGCTTGGTTGGGCAGATGAACACTGAAGCTTTCTTT. Its translation: CASSLVGQMNTEAFF.

To note about this clone: This CDR3 is also generated by other DNA sequences in the sample. V is TRBV5-1 and J is TRBJ2-7; 8 bases agree with TRBD1. The CDR3 covers 15 residues. CDR1 and CDR2 (germline): SGHRS, YFSETQ. After removal of 2 bases from V and 1 base from J, the junction contained 5 bases not matched to a gene. In DNA form, the CDR3 reads TGCGCCAGCAGCTTAAGCCAGGGGGCGTCCTACGAGCAGTACTTC. Its translation is CASSLSQGASYEQYF.